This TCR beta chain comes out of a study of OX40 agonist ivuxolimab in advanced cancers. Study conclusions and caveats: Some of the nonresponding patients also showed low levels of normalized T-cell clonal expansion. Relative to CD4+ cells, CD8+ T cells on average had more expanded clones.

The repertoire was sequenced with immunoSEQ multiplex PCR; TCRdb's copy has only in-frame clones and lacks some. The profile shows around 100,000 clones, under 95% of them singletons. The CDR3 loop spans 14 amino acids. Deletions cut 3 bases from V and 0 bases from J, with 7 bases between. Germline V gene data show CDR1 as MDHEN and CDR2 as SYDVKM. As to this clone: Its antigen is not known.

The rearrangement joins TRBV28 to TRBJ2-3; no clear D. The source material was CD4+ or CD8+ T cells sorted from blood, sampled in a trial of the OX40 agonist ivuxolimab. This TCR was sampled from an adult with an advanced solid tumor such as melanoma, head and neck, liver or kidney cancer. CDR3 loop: CASSFSVSTDTQYF. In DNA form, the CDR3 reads TGTGCCAGCAGTTTTTCCGTTAGCACAGATACGCAGTATTTT. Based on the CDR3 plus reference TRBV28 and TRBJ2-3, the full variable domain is DVKVTQSSRYLVKRTGEKVFLECVQDMDHENMFWYRQDPGLGLRLIYFSYDVKMKEKGDIPEGYSVSREKKERFSLILESASTNQTSMYLCASSFSVSTDTQYFGPGTRLTVL.